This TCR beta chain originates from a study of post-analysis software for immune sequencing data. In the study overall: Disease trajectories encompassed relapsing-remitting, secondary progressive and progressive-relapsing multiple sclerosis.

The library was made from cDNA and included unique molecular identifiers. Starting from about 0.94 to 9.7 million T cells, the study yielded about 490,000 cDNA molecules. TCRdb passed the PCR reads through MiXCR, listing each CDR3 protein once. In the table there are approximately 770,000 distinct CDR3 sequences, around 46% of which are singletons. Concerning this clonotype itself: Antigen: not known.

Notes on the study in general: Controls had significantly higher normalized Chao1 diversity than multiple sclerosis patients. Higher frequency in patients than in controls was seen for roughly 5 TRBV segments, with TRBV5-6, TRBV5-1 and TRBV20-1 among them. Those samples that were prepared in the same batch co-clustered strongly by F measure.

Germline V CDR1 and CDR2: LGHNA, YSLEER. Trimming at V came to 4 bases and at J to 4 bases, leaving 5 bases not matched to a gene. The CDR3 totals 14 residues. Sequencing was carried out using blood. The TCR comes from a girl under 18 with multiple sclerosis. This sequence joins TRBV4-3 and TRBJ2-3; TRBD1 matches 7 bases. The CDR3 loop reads CASSRDSGPDTQYF. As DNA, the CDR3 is TGCGCCAGCAGCCGGGACAGTGGCCCAGATACGCAGTATTTT.